This T cell receptor beta chain originates from a study of blood T cell repertoires in COVID-19. Study-level background: Donors in the United States, Italy and Spain gave samples during acute or convalescent COVID-19. Sample material is recorded as cDNA or gDNA derived from T cells, B-cell-depleted T cells, or PBMCs.

In the original processing: Scientists estimated how many nucleated cells there were by amplifying reference gene primers. The repertoire was sequenced with immunoSEQ multiplex PCR; TCRdb's copy has only in-frame clones and lacks some. The V and J calls and clone size were taken over from that table, and D and trimming were inferred from the DNA. The table records over 120,000 clones, about nine tenths of them present only once. This clone was detected only once. The material sequenced was peripheral blood. The TCR sequence derives from a human donor in a cohort sampled during active COVID-19.

The DNA of the CDR3 is TGTGCGGGGGCAGAGAGGACTAGGAACTCTGGGGCCAACGTCCTGACTTTC. Its protein is CAGAERTRNSGANVLTF. The J gene is TRBJ2-6, the V gene TRBV5-4, with D possibly matching TRBD2 (7 bases). This CDR3 contains 17 residues. Looked up from germline, CDR1 is SGHNT and CDR2 is YYREEE (reference sequence). Together with reference TRBV5-4 and TRBJ2-6, the CDR3 gives the full variable domain: ETGVTQSPTHLIKTRGQQVTLRCSSQSGHNTVSWYQQALGQGPQFIFQYYREEENGRGNFPPRFSGLQFPNYSSELNVNALELDDSALYLCAGAERTRNSGANVLTFGAGSRLTVL.